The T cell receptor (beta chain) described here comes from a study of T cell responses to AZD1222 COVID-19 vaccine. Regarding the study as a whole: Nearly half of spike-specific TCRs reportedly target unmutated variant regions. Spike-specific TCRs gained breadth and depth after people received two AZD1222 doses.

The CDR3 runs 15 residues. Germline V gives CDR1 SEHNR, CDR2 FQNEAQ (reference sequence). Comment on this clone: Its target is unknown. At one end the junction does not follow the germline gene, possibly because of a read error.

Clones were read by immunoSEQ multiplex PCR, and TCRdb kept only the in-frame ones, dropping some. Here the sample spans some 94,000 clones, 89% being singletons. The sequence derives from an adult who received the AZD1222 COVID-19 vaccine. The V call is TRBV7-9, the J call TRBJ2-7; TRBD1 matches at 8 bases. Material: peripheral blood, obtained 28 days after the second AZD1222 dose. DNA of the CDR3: TGTGCCAGCAGCCAGGGACAGGTACCCTCCGACGAGCAGTACTTC. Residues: CASSQGQVPSDEQYF.